This TCR beta chain was sequenced in a study of cytomegalovirus exposure and HLA in healthy donors. Both 60 Vbeta primers and 13 Jbeta primers went into the PCR. Data came from immunoSEQ multiplex PCR; TCRdb stores just in-frame clones and leaves some out. The sample includes some 150,000 clones, roughly 73% of them seen just once. This clone was seen more than once but under ten times. Its target is unknown. CDR3 length: 12 residues. V lost 8 bases to trimming and J lost 0 bases, with 7 bases between them. The germline V gene has CDR1 LNHDA and CDR2 SQIVND (reference sequence). Findings and limits, study-wide: More than 150 TCR beta chains were listed as cytomegalovirus-associated. The authors later found most CMV-associated TCR beta chains appeared HLA-restricted. Sequencing likely generated an artifact that appeared as a cluster of highly shared sequence variants. In a later analysis, HLA-associated beta chains showed higher expansion and lower generation probabilities than comparable chains.

The receptor comes from a female donor in good health and CMV-seronegative. The material sequenced was PBMCs. V gene TRBV19 combines with J gene TRBJ1-1; D uncertain. This CDR3 reads CASGSMNTEAFF. The CDR3 nucleotides are TGTGCCAGTGGGAGTATGAACACTGAAGCTTTCTTT.